The present T cell receptor (beta chain) was sequenced within a study of blood T cell repertoires in COVID-19. Assay used: immunoSEQ multiplex PCR; TCRdb lists only in-frame clones, some missing. The data show 78,000 or so clones, approximately 86% seen once. The CDR3 totals 16 residues. The source material was peripheral blood. The clonotype comes from a man in his fifties with active or convalescent COVID-19. The chain joins TRBV12-2 to TRBJ1-1; the table's D call, TRBD1, has no DNA check behind it. TRBV12-2 is designated a pseudogene. CDR3 in DNA: TGTGCAAGTCGCTTAGTGCCGCAGGGGGTGTTGGGTGAAGCTTTCTTT. Its translation is CASRLVPQGVLGEAFF.